This T cell receptor (beta chain) was found in a study of post-analysis software for immune sequencing data (dated by TCRdb to between 2015 and 2016). Regarding the research as a whole: Relapsing-remitting, secondary progressive and progressive-relapsing multiple sclerosis were recorded as disease courses, and subtype annotation was lacking for some patients. The patient repertoires were compared against more than 10 previously published healthy control repertoires obtained from donors aged roughly 6 to 25 years. A subset of samples was prepared in parallel using single-end sample barcoding, then pooled and co-amplified after Illumina adapter ligation.

Paper-wide results and their limitations: Several TRBV segments, including TRBV5-6, TRBV5-1 and TRBV20-1, were significantly more frequent in patients than controls. Direct clustering with F measure revealed strong co-clustering of samples prepared in the same batch, which led to a batch-effect correction. The control group was slightly older than the multiple sclerosis patient group. Significantly lower normalized Chao1 diversity was found in multiple sclerosis patients than in controls, suggesting substantial peripheral T-cell clonal expansion.

Libraries came from PCR. The run used an Illumina HiSeq 2500. To reduce PCR and sequencing biases, unique molecular identifiers were incorporated into the TCR beta cDNA libraries. Per 1 to 10 million input T cells, 500,000 or so cDNA molecules were obtained, such that each molecule approximated one T cell. Patient libraries were prepared and sequenced with the same protocol used for the earlier healthy control dataset. Within a given batch, samples were prepared together, multiplexed and sequenced on the same HiSeq lane. The paper's data handling went like this. MIGEC was used to process the raw barcoded reads, and molecular identifier groups with only a single read were discarded before consensus assembly and CDR3 extraction. Clonotype tables were post-analysed with VDJtools, and diversity was normalized by down-sampling all datasets to the smallest sample size. To correct batch-related cross-sample contamination, repertoire overlap clustering matched CDR3 amino acid sequences but not nucleotide sequences. TCRdb's own reprocessing of the public reads used fastp at Q25 and MiXCR and kept productive beta chains. Each entry is one CDR3 protein sequence, shown with its most common DNA and genes. The V and J calls, along with clone size, are taken from TCRdb and not from the paper's own processing. For this sample there are 350,000 to 500,000 distinct CDR3 sequences; approximately 38% appear just once. The ten largest clonotypes hold about 8% of the sample.

The table lists this clonotype with a few counts. Its antigen target is currently unknown. Per-base quality was not reported, and no clone a single base away is much larger than it. To demonstrate the VDJtools post-analysis software, TCR beta repertoires were profiled from the peripheral blood of over ten young patients with multiple sclerosis. Multiple sclerosis patients were children and adolescents aged about 6 to 15 years. The junction carries 10 bases between V and J, which are trimmed by 4 bases and 8 bases respectively. The CDR3 spans 12 residues, from the cysteine through the phenylalanine. Left in the record is the CDR3 DNA by itself, 36 bases read in frame from the first base. CDR1 and CDR2 are drawn from the germline V gene: SGHRS, YFSETQ.

What was sequenced was blood. The clonotype comes from a girl aged 2-10 years with multiple sclerosis. The V and J genes are TRBV5-1 and TRBJ2-1; the D gene cannot be named for sure. The CDR3 here reads CASSPAWDEQFF. The nucleotide sequence is given as TGCGCCAGCAGCCCCGCCTGGGATGAGCAGTTCTTC. Reference TRBV5-1 and TRBJ2-1 genes cover what lies past the CDR3, so the full variable domain is KAGVTQTPRYLIKTRGQQVTLSCSPISGHRSVSWYQQTPGQGLQFLFEYFSETQRNKGNFPGRFSGRQFSNSRSEMNVSTLELGDSALYLCASSPAWDEQFFGPGTRLTVL.